These 32 T cell receptor beta chains were sequenced from one sample in a study of OX40 agonist ivuxolimab in advanced cancers. Sequencing used immunoSEQ multiplex PCR; TCRdb keeps in-frame clones, though not all of them. The data show 70,000 to 95,000 clones, approximately 90% seen once. The sample in question was CD4+ or CD8+ T cells sorted from blood, obtained in a trial of the OX40 agonist ivuxolimab. Receptors were obtained from an adult with an advanced solid tumor such as melanoma, head and neck, liver or kidney cancer.

V usage is TRBV5-4 and J usage is TRBJ2-7; 8 bases are a match to TRBD2. The CDR3 length is 15 residues. Germline CDR1 SGHNT, CDR2 YYREEE (reference sequence). Trimming cost V 4 bases and J 3 bases; bases outside gene matches: 9. CDR3 in DNA: TGTGCCAGCAGCCCGGGACTAGATGGACGCTACGAGCAGTACTTC. This codes for CASSPGLDGRYEQYF.

The gene calls are TRBV19 and TRBJ2-1; 7 bases agree with TRBD1. Germline CDR1 LNHDA, CDR2 SQIVND (reference sequence). The CDR3 contains 13 residues. V shed 8 bases and J 8 bases; nucleotides not matched to a gene: 9. CDR3 bases: TGTGCCAGTGGACAGGTCCAGGGCTATGAGCAGTTCTTC. Translated: CASGQVQGYEQFF.

The chain is built from TRBV19 and TRBJ1-4; D perhaps matches TRBD1 (5 bases). Germline-derived CDR1 and CDR2 are LNHDA and SQIVND (reference sequence). The CDR3 has 15 residues. Trimming pared 4 bases from V and 8 bases from J, leaving 17 bases between. The CDR3 nucleotides are TGTGCCAGTAGTACGTTCCGGGACCGTCCCGAAAAACTGTTTTTT. Translation: CASSTFRDRPEKLFF.

The rearrangement joins TRBV5-1 to TRBJ1-4; TRBD1 matches at 7 bases. V lost 3 bases and J lost 0; bases outside the gene matches: 5. Germline V lookup: CDR1 SGHRS, CDR2 YFSETQ. This CDR3 has 16 amino acids. Written as DNA, the CDR3 is TGCGCCAGCAGCTCGGACAGGTTTTCAACTAATGAAAAACTGTTTTTT. The encoded protein is CASSSDRFSTNEKLFF.

J is TRBJ1-2 and V is TRBV7-2; D may be TRBD1 (5 bases). Between the trimmed V and J ends, which lost 6 bases and 2 bases, there was a span of 16 bases. Germline V CDR1 and CDR2: SGHTA, FQGNSA. This CDR3 has 15 residues. CDR3 protein: CASRRRGQGNYGYTF. Here the CDR3 DNA reads TGTGCCAGCAGGCGCCGCGGGCAGGGAAACTATGGCTACACCTTC.

This clone occurred once. V gene TRBV5-1 combines with J gene TRBJ2-5; 11 bases line up with TRBD1. The CDR3 consists of 17 residues. Losses at the gene ends were 2 bases for V and 2 bases for J; bases not matched to a gene: 8. Germline CDR1 SGHRS, CDR2 YFSETQ. The CDR3 DNA sequence: TGCGCCAGCAGCTTCGGGACAGGGGGACTTTTACAAGAGACCCAGTACTTC. Translated, it gives CASSFGTGGLLQETQYF.

In this sample, this clone turned up once. The V and J genes are TRBV28 and TRBJ2-1; D possibly corresponds to TRBD2 (6 bases). There are 16 residues in the CDR3. Germline CDR1 and CDR2: MDHEN and SYDVKM. Trimming pared 5 bases from V and 0 bases from J, leaving 14 bases between. CDR3: CASSGSSASSYNEQFF. For the CDR3, the DNA is TGTGCCAGCAGTGGATCTAGCGCTAGCTCCTACAATGAGCAGTTCTTC. Looking up the rest from reference TRBV28 and TRBJ2-1 gives the full variable domain: DVKVTQSSRYLVKRTGEKVFLECVQDMDHENMFWYRQDPGLGLRLIYFSYDVKMKEKGDIPEGYSVSREKKERFSLILESASTNQTSMYLCASSGSSASSYNEQFFGPGTRLTVL.

V is TRBV19 and J is TRBJ2-1, with TRBD2 identical over 13 bases. Per the germline V gene, CDR1 is LNHDA and CDR2 is SQIVND (reference sequence). Unmatched junction bases numbered 7, after V lost 3 bases and J lost 2 bases. The CDR3 spans 18 residues. For the CDR3, the DNA is TGTGCCAGTAGTATTCGACTAGCGGGAGGTTGGGCCTACAATGAGCAGTTCTTC. Translated, it gives CASSIRLAGGWAYNEQFF.

The J gene is TRBJ2-1, the V gene TRBV15; 7 bases match TRBD1. Trimming at V came to 3 bases and at J to 12 bases, leaving 11 bases not matched to a gene. CDR1 and CDR2 (germline): LNHNV, YYDKDF (reference sequence). The CDR3 loop spans 14 amino acids. This chain's CDR3 is CATSRTGSPPWQFF. CDR3 DNA sequence: TGTGCCACCAGCAGGACAGGGTCCCCCCCCTGGCAGTTCTTC.

This clone has only one observation. This chain joins TRBV28 and TRBJ2-5; D ambiguous. Per germline, CDR1 MDHEN and CDR2 SYDVKM. Trimming pared 4 bases from V and 5 bases from J, leaving 11 bases between. The CDR3 loop spans 13 amino acids. CDR3 sequence: CASSSPVTETQYF. DNA of the CDR3: TGTGCCAGCAGTTCACCCGTTACGGAGACCCAGTACTTC.

V is TRBV11-2 and J is TRBJ2-7; D is undetermined. Trimming shortened V by 6 bases and J by 0 bases, and 9 bases separated the two germline ends. The CDR3 runs 13 residues. CDR1 is SGHAT, CDR2 FQNNGV, per germline. The CDR3 sequence: CASSITDSYEQYF. CDR3 DNA: TGTGCCAGCAGTATAACAGACTCCTACGAGCAGTACTTC.

The genes are TRBV30 and TRBJ2-2; D may be TRBD1 or TRBD2 (5 bases each). V dropped 3 bases and J dropped 4 bases, with 15 bases sitting between them. Looked up from germline, CDR1 is GTSNPN and CDR2 is SVGIG (reference sequence). CDR3 length equals 15 residues. The CDR3 nucleotides are TGTGCCTGGAGGGTGAGGGGTGTGATCACCGGGGAGCTGTTTTTT. As protein: CAWRVRGVITGELFF.

The J gene is TRBJ2-1, the V gene TRBV11-2; 7 positions agree with TRBD2. V lost 0 bases to trimming and J lost 6 bases; unmatched junction nucleotides: 2. The CDR3 consists of 14 residues. CDR1 is SGHAT and CDR2 is FQNNGV in the germline V gene. The CDR3, as DNA: TGTGCCAGCAGCTTAGAACTAGCGACCAATGAGCAGTTCTTC. It yields the protein CASSLELATNEQFF.

This chain joins TRBV7-2 and TRBJ2-7; D gene uncertain. CDR1 and CDR2 from the germline V gene are SGHTA and FQGNSA. With 5 bases removed from V and 0 bases from J, the gap between germline ends came to 11 bases. The CDR3 runs to 14 residues. CDR3 region: CASSPRLASYEQYF. The CDR3 DNA is TGTGCCAGCAGCCCCCGCTTGGCCTCCTACGAGCAGTACTTC.

This clone occurred once. The chain has TRBV9 and TRBJ2-1; D is uncertain. The germline gives CDR1 SGDLS, CDR2 YYNGEE. The CDR3 has 14 amino acids. Trimming left V 0 bases short and J 9 bases short, with 13 bases between. The CDR3 sequence: CASSVVGPSGEQFF. The CDR3, as DNA: TGTGCCAGCAGCGTAGTTGGACCCTCCGGTGAGCAGTTCTTC.

V and J are TRBV9 and TRBJ1-2; TRBD1 aligns across 7 bases. From germline, CDR1 is SGDLS and CDR2 YYNGEE. The V segment lost 1 base and the J segment 6 bases; nucleotides outside the gene matches: 9. The length of the CDR3 is 15 residues. CDR3 nucleotide sequence: TGTGCCAGCAGCGTACGACCGACAGGGTCGGATGGCTACACCTTC. This codes for CASSVRPTGSDGYTF.

This clone came up a few times. The chain combines TRBV6-1 with TRBJ2-5; 9 nucleotides align to TRBD1. The CDR3 spans 15 residues. Germline V gene sequence: CDR1 MNHNS, CDR2 SASEGT. J was trimmed by 4 bases and V by 6 bases; bases with no gene match: 9. The CDR3 sequence is CASRVDRGLGETQYF. CDR3 DNA sequence: TGTGCCAGCAGGGTGGACAGGGGTTTGGGAGAGACCCAGTACTTC.

This clone was counted only a few times. The V call is TRBV5-1, the J call TRBJ2-7; 8 bases match TRBD2. J lost 2 bases, V lost 3 bases, and 7 bases had no gene match. The CDR3 sequence is 15 residues long. Looked up from germline, CDR1 is SGHRS and CDR2 is YFSETQ. CDR3 sequence reads: CASSSTGRGPYEQYF. CDR3 coding DNA: TGCGCCAGCAGCTCCACCGGGAGGGGACCCTACGAGCAGTACTTC.

The V call is TRBV10-3, the J call TRBJ2-7; tentatively, D is TRBD2 (6 bases). CDR3 size: 14 residues. Germline V lookup: CDR1 ENHRY, CDR2 SYGVKD. Between the trimmed V and J ends, which lost 8 bases and 0 bases, there was a span of 14 bases. In DNA form, the CDR3 reads TGTGCCATCTCTGCTAGCGTCAGCTCCTACGAGCAGTACTTC. Protein product: CAISASVSSYEQYF.

This clone occurred once. The chain has TRBV13 and TRBJ2-1; D gene ambiguous. The germline V and J ends were trimmed by 6 bases and 0 bases, with 9 bases remaining between them. Germline V CDR1 and CDR2: PRHDT, FYEKMQ (reference sequence). The CDR3 spans 14 residues. Written as DNA, the CDR3 is TGTGCCAGCAGAACGAAGGGCTCCTACAATGAGCAGTTCTTC. This gives the protein CASRTKGSYNEQFF.

This sequence joins TRBV27 and TRBJ1-1; the match to TRBD1 covers 9 bases. Germline loops: CDR1 MNHEY, CDR2 SMNVEV (reference sequence). With 5 bases clipped from V and 4 bases from J, the junction kept 8 bases outside the gene matches. This CDR3 region has 15 residues. The CDR3 sequence: CASSGIYRGLTEAFF. The CDR3 DNA sequence: TGTGCCAGCAGTGGGATTTACAGGGGGCTCACTGAAGCTTTCTTT.

The chain is built from TRBV10-3 and TRBJ2-1, with 11 bases aligning to TRBD2. The germline CDR1 and CDR2 sequences are ENHRY and SYGVKD. With 11 bases clipped from V and 4 bases from J, the junction kept 4 bases outside the gene matches. The CDR3 spans 13 residues. The CDR3 nucleotides are TGTGCCGCCACTAGCGGGAGTTACAATGAGCAGTTCTTC. It codes for CAATSGSYNEQFF.

The chain is built from TRBV30 and TRBJ2-7; weak D call: TRBD1 (6 bases). Germline CDR1 and CDR2: GTSNPN and SVGIG (reference sequence). V lost 5 bases to trimming and J lost 7 bases, with 15 bases between them. The CDR3 runs 12 residues. The CDR3 DNA follows: TGTGCCTGGGCAGGGGCCGGCAATGAGCAGTACTTC. The encoded protein is CAWAGAGNEQYF.

The chain couples TRBV6-5 to TRBJ2-7; 7 positions agree with TRBD2. The germline V gene encodes CDR1 MNHEY and CDR2 SVGAGI. The V segment lost 0 bases and the J segment 4 bases; nucleotides outside the gene matches: 6. The CDR3 runs 15 residues. As DNA, the CDR3 is TGTGCCAGCAGTTACTCCGGCCAGCGGGGTTACGAGCAGTACTTC. Translation gives CASSYSGQRGYEQYF.

DNA for the CDR3: TGCGCCAGCAGCCATCTCAATGGACAGAAAGAGACCCAGTACTTC. Amino acid sequence: CASSHLNGQKETQYF. The chain recombines TRBV5-1 with TRBJ2-5; tentatively, D is TRBD1 (6 bases). V lost 4 bases and J 3 bases, leaving 16 bases between the germline ends. Germline V gene sequence: CDR1 SGHRS, CDR2 YFSETQ. The CDR3 covers 15 residues.

V gene TRBV9 combines with J gene TRBJ2-5, with D possibly being TRBD2 (6 bases). From germline, CDR1 is SGDLS and CDR2 YYNGEE. V was clipped by 4 bases and J by 5 bases, with 18 bases between them. The CDR3 contains 15 residues. The CDR3 is CASSPGGVIPETQYF. The CDR3 DNA is TGTGCCAGCAGCCCCGGGGGTGTAATCCCGGAGACCCAGTACTTC.

This sequence joins TRBV11-2 and TRBJ1-3; D possibly corresponds to TRBD1 (5 bases). This CDR3 has 15 residues. Germline-derived CDR1 and CDR2 are SGHAT and FQNNGV. Trimming stripped 5 bases from V and 0 bases from J, with 11 bases between. The CDR3 coding sequence is TGTGCCAGCAGCAGGGGAGACAGCTCTGGAAACACCATATATTTT. The encoded protein is CASSRGDSSGNTIYF.

The chain carries TRBV28 and TRBJ2-7; 14 bases align to TRBD2. The germline CDR1 and CDR2 sequences are MDHEN and SYDVKM. The CDR3 is 15 residues long. J gave up 5 bases and V 6 bases, and 6 bases lay outside the gene matches. The CDR3 region is CASSAGTSGSNEQYF. CDR3 bases: TGTGCCAGCAGCGCGGGGACTAGCGGGAGTAACGAGCAGTACTTC.

The genes are TRBV2 and TRBJ2-7, with 9 bases lining up with TRBD1. The junction had 0 bases not matched to a gene; V was cut back by 6 bases and J by 3 bases. The CDR3 totals 12 residues. The germline CDR1 and CDR2 sequences are SNHLY and FYNNEI. In nucleotides, the CDR3 is TGTGCCAGCAGGGGACAGGGCTACGAGCAGTACTTC. This codes for CASRGQGYEQYF.

V usage is TRBV28 and J usage is TRBJ1-1, with a tentative D call TRBD1 (6 bases). The germline gives CDR1 MDHEN, CDR2 SYDVKM. The germline V and J ends were trimmed by 2 bases and 1 base, with 17 bases remaining between them. This CDR3 is 17 amino acids long. CDR3 in amino acids: CASSLAGAGQQNTEAFF. The CDR3 DNA reads TGTGCCAGCAGTTTAGCGGGGGCTGGACAGCAGAACACTGAAGCTTTCTTT.

V usage is TRBV11-2 and J usage is TRBJ2-5, with D tentatively TRBD2 (6 bases). V shed 5 bases and J shed 2 bases, with 9 bases lying between them. The CDR3 spans 13 residues. Germline CDR1 is SGHAT and CDR2 is FQNNGV. As DNA, the CDR3 is TGTGCCAGCAGCGGGGGGTTGCAAGAGACCCAGTACTTC. Its translation: CASSGGLQETQYF.

The rearrangement uses TRBV5-4 and TRBJ1-3, with 9 nucleotides matching TRBD1. Germline V lookup: CDR1 SGHNT, CDR2 YYREEE (reference sequence). V was pared by 4 bases and J by 3 bases, with 8 bases of the junction left unmatched. The CDR3 spans 16 residues. CDR3 sequence (DNA): TGTGCCAGCAGCACCTCGGGACAGGGAGGTGGAAACACCATATATTTT. Amino acids: CASSTSGQGGGNTIYF.